This T cell receptor beta chain appears in the sequencing data of a study of blood T cell repertoires in COVID-19. Overall study: Samples of COVID-19 (acute and convalescent) were obtained from the United States, Italy and Spain. T cells, B-cell-depleted T cells, or PBMCs supplied cDNA or gDNA.

Profiling relied on immunoSEQ multiplex PCR, and the TCRdb table lists in-frame clones only, not all of them. This sample has about 170,000 clones, with about 86% found just once. This clone has just one count. Material for sequencing was peripheral blood. The TCR was taken from a man between 18 and 29 years old with active or convalescent COVID-19.

The CDR3 nucleotides read TGTGCCAGCAGTTCCCTATCACAGGGGCGAGCTTTCTTT. It translates to CASSSLSQGRAFF. The genes are TRBV6-5 and TRBJ1-1, with 7 bases fitting TRBD1. Germline assignment: CDR1 MNHEY and CDR2 SVGAGI. Germline trimming cut 4 bases from V and 10 bases from J; bases unmatched to any gene: 9. The CDR3 has 13 amino acids.